This record concerns one TCR beta chain sequence. This entry belongs to a study of monozygotic twins with inflammatory bowel disease. TCRdb re-called the 5' RACE reads and catalogs CDR3 proteins one per entry, DNA excluded. This listing includes tens of thousands of distinct CDR3 sequences. The CDR3 length is 15 residues. Germline V lookup: CDR1 SGHRS, CDR2 YFSETQ. The chain employs TRBV5-1 and TRBJ1-6; the D call from TCRdb, TRBD1, cannot be confirmed without DNA. Material for sequencing was blood. The TCR sequence derives from a human donor with ulcerative colitis or Crohn's disease, or a healthy co-twin of an affected twin (not recorded which). The CDR3 sequence is CASSLAGQLNSPLHF.